Each of the 20 T cell receptor beta chains below was sequenced from the same sample in a study of cytomegalovirus exposure and HLA in healthy donors. Clones were read by immunoSEQ multiplex PCR, and TCRdb kept only the in-frame ones, dropping some. Of 200,000 or so clones listed, around 87% are singletons. The sample taken for sequencing was PBMCs. The source is a woman under 30 in good health and CMV-seropositive.

V usage is TRBV7-9 and J usage is TRBJ2-1, with D possibly TRBD2 on 5 matching bases. There are 13 residues in the CDR3. V gave up 5 bases and J gave up 6 bases, with 11 bases separating them. The germline gives CDR1 SEHNR, CDR2 FQNEAQ (reference sequence). CDR3 residues: CASSTSGSNEQFF. The CDR3 DNA reads as TGTGCCAGCAGCACCTCGGGGAGCAATGAGCAGTTCTTC.

The chain has TRBV12-5 and TRBJ2-1; D perhaps matches TRBD2 (5 bases). Germline CDR1 is LGHNT and CDR2 is FRNRAP. The CDR3 is 15 residues long. Trimming took 5 bases from V and 3 from J, leaving 14 bases between them. CDR3 nucleotide sequence: TGTGCTAGTGGTCTTCTCAGCGGTTACTACAATGAGCAGTTCTTC. Protein sequence: CASGLLSGYYNEQFF. The full variable domain, with the rest looked up from reference TRBV12-5 and TRBJ2-1, is DARVTQTPRHKVTEMGQEVTMRCQPILGHNTVFWYRQTMMQGLELLAYFRNRAPLDDSGMPKDRFSAEMPDATLATLKIQPSEPRDSAVYFCASGLLSGYYNEQFFGPGTRLTVL.

This clone was recorded only once. V and J are TRBV28 and TRBJ2-3, with 9 bases lining up with TRBD2. The CDR3 has 19 amino acids. The germline gives CDR1 MDHEN, CDR2 SYDVKM. V trimming: 6 bases; J trimming: 0 bases; junction bases outside the gene matches: 16. The CDR3 nucleotides read TGTGCCAGCAGCCCCCTTCAAAAGCGGGAGGTCACTAGCACAGATACGCAGTATTTT. This gives the protein CASSPLQKREVTSTDTQYF. The variable domain in full, with the rest retrieved from reference TRBV28 and TRBJ2-3, is DVKVTQSSRYLVKRTGEKVFLECVQDMDHENMFWYRQDPGLGLRLIYFSYDVKMKEKGDIPEGYSVSREKKERFSLILESASTNQTSMYLCASSPLQKREVTSTDTQYFGPGTRLTVL.

The genes are TRBV27 and TRBJ2-3; the D gene is possibly TRBD2 (6 bases). CDR3 length: 17 residues. CDR1 and CDR2 from the germline V gene are MNHEY and SMNVEV (reference sequence). Trimming left V 3 bases short and J 0 bases short, with 16 bases between. The CDR3 sequence: CASSLAGWYSSTDTQYF. In DNA form, the CDR3 reads TGTGCCAGCAGTTTGGCGGGGTGGTATTCTAGCACAGATACGCAGTATTTT.

The chain is built from TRBV27 and TRBJ2-7; TRBD2 aligns across 7 bases. The V gene's germline CDR1 is MNHEY and CDR2 SMNVEV (reference sequence). The CDR3 length is 14 residues. Trimming cost V 6 bases and J 2 bases; bases outside gene matches: 7. The CDR3 DNA reads as TGTGCCAGCAGCCAACGACTAGCCCCCTACGAGCAGTACTTC. Residues: CASSQRLAPYEQYF.

The J gene is TRBJ2-7, the V gene TRBV5-4; tentative D call: TRBD2 (6 bases). V was pared by 1 base and J by 3 bases, with 8 bases between. This CDR3 is built from 13 residues. Germline CDR1 is SGHNT and CDR2 is YYREEE (reference sequence). CDR3 sequence reads: CASSLRGGYEQYF. In DNA form, the CDR3 reads TGTGCCAGCAGCTTGAGGGGAGGCTACGAGCAGTACTTC.

V gene TRBV18 combines with J gene TRBJ2-5, with TRBD1 as a possible D gene (6 bases). The V and J ends lost 3 bases and 5 bases respectively, with 25 bases between them. Per germline, CDR1 KGHSH and CDR2 LQKENI. The CDR3 totals 18 residues. CDR3: CASSPNRPGNREPETQYF. For the CDR3, the DNA is TGTGCCAGCTCACCGAACAGGCCGGGAAACAGGGAGCCGGAGACCCAGTACTTC.

The CDR3 DNA follows: TGTGCCAGCAGCGTCGGGGTTGCCACTGAAGCTTTCTTT. Its protein is CASSVGVATEAFF. V and J are TRBV11-2 and TRBJ1-1; no clear D. The ends were cut back, 5 bases at V and 4 bases at J, with 11 bases in the middle. The CDR3 spans 13 residues. Germline lookup yields CDR1 SGHAT and CDR2 FQNNGV.

This clone was found once. In DNA, the CDR3 is TGTGCCAGCAGAGCTAAGGAGGGGGCCTATGGCTACACCTTC. Amino acids: CASRAKEGAYGYTF. The chain combines TRBV6-5 with TRBJ1-2, with 7 bases aligning to TRBD1. V was clipped by 6 bases and J by 4 bases; unmatched bases: 8. Germline CDR1 MNHEY, CDR2 SVGAGI. CDR3 length: 14 amino acids.

The V and J genes are TRBV7-8 and TRBJ1-2; maybe TRBD1 (6 bases). The CDR3 sequence is 19 residues long. With 0 bases removed from V and 0 bases from J, the gap between germline ends came to 20 bases. CDR1 and CDR2 (germline): SGHVS, FQNEAQ. The chain's CDR3 is CASSLASGHLDTTNYGYTF. In DNA form, the CDR3 reads TGTGCCAGCAGCTTAGCCTCGGGACACTTGGATACAACTAACTATGGCTACACCTTC.

The gene calls are TRBV19 and TRBJ1-2; the match to TRBD1 covers 10 bases. Germline trimming cut 5 bases from V and 6 bases from J; bases unmatched to any gene: 12. The CDR3 covers 16 residues. CDR1 LNHDA and CDR2 SQIVND come from the germline V gene (reference sequence). DNA of the CDR3: TGTGCCAGTAGTCCAGGTCCCGGGACAGGGGACGATGGCTACACCTTC. Translating gives CASSPGPGTGDDGYTF.

The chain joins TRBV2 to TRBJ1-4; TRBD1 matches at 12 bases. The CDR3 has 15 residues. Losses at the gene ends were 3 bases for V and 5 bases for J; bases not matched to a gene: 1. CDR1 and CDR2 from the germline V gene are SNHLY and FYNNEI. The DNA of the CDR3 is TGTGCCAGCAGTGAGGGGACAGGGGGCAATGAAAAACTGTTTTTT. It yields the protein CASSEGTGGNEKLFF.

This sequence joins TRBV5-1 and TRBJ2-1; 12 bases line up with TRBD2. V lost 0 bases and J lost 10; bases outside the gene matches: 8. This CDR3 is 16 amino acids long. CDR1 SGHRS and CDR2 YFSETQ come from the germline V gene. CDR3 protein: CASSLVTTSGSNEQFF. The CDR3, as DNA: TGCGCCAGCAGCTTGGTGACGACTAGCGGGAGCAACGAGCAGTTCTTC. The variable domain in full, with the rest retrieved from reference TRBV5-1 and TRBJ2-1, is KAGVTQTPRYLIKTRGQQVTLSCSPISGHRSVSWYQQTPGQGLQFLFEYFSETQRNKGNFPGRFSGRQFSNSRSEMNVSTLELGDSALYLCASSLVTTSGSNEQFFGPGTRLTVL.

The chain employs TRBV6-1 and TRBJ2-1, with 7 bases aligning to TRBD2. Trimming at V came to 4 bases and at J to 7 bases, leaving 4 bases not matched to a gene. The CDR3 covers 13 residues. Germline CDR1 reads MNHNS; CDR2 reads SASEGT. The CDR3 loop reads CASSGGGWNEQFF. Written as DNA, the CDR3 is TGTGCCAGCAGTGGGGGGGGGTGGAATGAGCAGTTCTTC.

V is TRBV28 and J is TRBJ2-1, with a weak D call TRBD2 (5 bases). Germline V gene sequence: CDR1 MDHEN, CDR2 SYDVKM. V shed 2 bases and J shed 1 base, with 9 bases lying between them. CDR3 length: 15 amino acids. Here the CDR3 reads CASSLSQRSYNEQFF. The CDR3, as DNA: TGTGCCAGCAGTTTAAGCCAGCGGTCCTACAATGAGCAGTTCTTC.

This chain links TRBV9 with TRBJ1-2; possibly TRBD1 for D (5 bases). Trimming removed 0 bases from V and 4 bases from J, with 10 bases in between. The CDR3 is made up of 14 amino acids. Germline V lookup: CDR1 SGDLS, CDR2 YYNGEE. CDR3: CASSVAGQSYGYTF. CDR3 nucleotides: TGTGCCAGCAGCGTAGCAGGGCAGTCCTATGGCTACACCTTC.

The V gene is TRBV15, the J gene TRBJ2-3, with a tentative D call TRBD2 (6 bases). Looked up from germline, CDR1 is LNHNV and CDR2 is YYDKDF (reference sequence). Deletions cut 0 bases from V and 2 bases from J, with 9 bases between. There are 15 residues in the CDR3. CDR3 loop: CATSRELAVTDTQYF. CDR3 DNA: TGTGCCACCAGCAGAGAACTAGCCGTCACAGATACGCAGTATTTT.

The gene calls are TRBV6-5 and TRBJ1-4, with TRBD1 identical over 9 bases. Germline V gives CDR1 MNHEY, CDR2 SVGAGI. The CDR3 runs 14 residues. With 6 bases clipped from V and 7 bases from J, the junction kept 6 bases outside the gene matches. CDR3 nucleotide sequence: TGTGCCAGCAGAGGGACAGGGATCGGTGAAAAACTGTTTTTT. Translated: CASRGTGIGEKLFF.

The rearrangement uses TRBV7-9 and TRBJ1-5; 7 nucleotides align to TRBD1. This CDR3 is built from 15 residues. After removal of 5 bases from V and 1 base from J, the junction contained 5 bases not matched to a gene. Looked up from germline, CDR1 is SEHNR and CDR2 is FQNEAQ (reference sequence). CDR3 sequence (DNA): TGTGCCAGCAGCGACGACAGGGAGAGCAATCAGCCCCAGCATTTT. It encodes CASSDDRESNQPQHF.

This sequence joins TRBV6-1 and TRBJ1-2; unclear D gene. V was clipped by 1 base and J by 4 bases, with 10 bases between them. Per germline, CDR1 MNHNS and CDR2 SASEGT. The CDR3 runs to 14 residues. The DNA for the CDR3 is TGTGCCAGCAGTGAAGGGGCGACTACCTATGGCTACACCTTC. This gives the protein CASSEGATTYGYTF.